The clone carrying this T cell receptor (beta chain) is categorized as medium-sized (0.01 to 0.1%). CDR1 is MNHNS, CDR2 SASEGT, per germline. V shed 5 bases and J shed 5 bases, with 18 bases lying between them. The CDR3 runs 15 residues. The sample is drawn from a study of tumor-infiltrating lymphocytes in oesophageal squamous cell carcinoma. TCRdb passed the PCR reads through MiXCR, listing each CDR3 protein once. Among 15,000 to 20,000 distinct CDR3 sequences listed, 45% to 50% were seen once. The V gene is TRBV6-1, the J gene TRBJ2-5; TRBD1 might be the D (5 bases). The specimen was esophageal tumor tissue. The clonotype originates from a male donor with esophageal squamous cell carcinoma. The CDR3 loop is CASSRTRQTSETQYF. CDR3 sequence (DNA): TGTGCCAGCAGTAGGACGCGACAGACCAGCGAGACCCAGTACTTC.